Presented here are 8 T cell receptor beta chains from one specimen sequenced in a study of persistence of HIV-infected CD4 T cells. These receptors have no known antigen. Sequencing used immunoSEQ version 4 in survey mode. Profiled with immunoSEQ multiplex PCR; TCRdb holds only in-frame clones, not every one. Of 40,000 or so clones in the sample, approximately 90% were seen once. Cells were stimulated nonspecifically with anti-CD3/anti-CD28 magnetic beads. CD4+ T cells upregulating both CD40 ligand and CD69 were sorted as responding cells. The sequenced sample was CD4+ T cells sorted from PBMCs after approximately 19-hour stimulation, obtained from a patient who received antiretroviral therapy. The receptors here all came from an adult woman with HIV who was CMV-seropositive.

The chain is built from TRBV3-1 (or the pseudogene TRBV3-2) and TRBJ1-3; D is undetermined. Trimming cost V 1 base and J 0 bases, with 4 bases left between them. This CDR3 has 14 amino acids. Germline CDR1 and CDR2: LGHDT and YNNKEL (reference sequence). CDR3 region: CASSQGSSGNTIYF. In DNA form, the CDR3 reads TGTGCCAGCAGCCAAGGCTCCTCTGGAAACACCATATATTTT.

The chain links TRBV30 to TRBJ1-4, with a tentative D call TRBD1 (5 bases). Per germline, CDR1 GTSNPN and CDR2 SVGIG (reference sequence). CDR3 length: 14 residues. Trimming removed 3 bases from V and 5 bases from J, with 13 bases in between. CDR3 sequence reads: CAWSLGLSNEKLFF. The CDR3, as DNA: TGTGCCTGGAGCCTGGGACTGTCGAATGAAAAACTGTTTTTT.

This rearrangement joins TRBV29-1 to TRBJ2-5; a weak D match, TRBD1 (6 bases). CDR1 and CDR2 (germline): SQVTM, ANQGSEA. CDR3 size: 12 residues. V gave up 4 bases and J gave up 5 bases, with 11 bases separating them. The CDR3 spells CSVGDTLETQYF. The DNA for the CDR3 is TGCAGCGTTGGGGACACGCTTGAGACCCAGTACTTC. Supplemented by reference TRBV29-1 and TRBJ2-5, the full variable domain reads SAVISQKPSRDICQRGTSLTIQCQVDSQVTMMFWYRQQPGQSLTLIATANQGSEATYESGFVIDKFPISRPNLTFSTLTVSNMSPEDSSIYLCSVGDTLETQYFGPGTRLLVL.

The CDR3, as DNA: TGTGCCAGCAGCTTAGTGAGGCGGATCGGGCAATATGGCTACACCTTC. Translated, it gives CASSLVRRIGQYGYTF. The chain employs TRBV11-3 and TRBJ1-2; D unresolved. V was pared by 1 base and J by 5 bases, with 17 bases between. This CDR3 is built from 16 residues. The V gene's germline CDR1 is SGHNT and CDR2 YENEEA.

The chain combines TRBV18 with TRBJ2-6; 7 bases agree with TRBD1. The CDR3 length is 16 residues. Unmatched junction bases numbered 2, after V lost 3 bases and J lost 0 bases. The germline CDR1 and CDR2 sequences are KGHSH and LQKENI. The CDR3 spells CASSPGQISGANVLTF. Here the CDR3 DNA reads TGTGCCAGCTCACCGGGACAGATCTCTGGGGCCAACGTCCTGACTTTC.

CDR3 sequence (DNA): TGCGCCAGCAGCCAACCCGGACAAAACACTGAAGCTTTCTTT. Its protein product is CASSQPGQNTEAFF. The V call is TRBV4-1, the J call TRBJ1-1; perhaps TRBD1 as D (5 bases). The V and J ends lost 2 bases and 2 bases respectively, with 9 bases between them. CDR3 length equals 14 residues. Germline CDR1 MGHRA, CDR2 YSYEKL.

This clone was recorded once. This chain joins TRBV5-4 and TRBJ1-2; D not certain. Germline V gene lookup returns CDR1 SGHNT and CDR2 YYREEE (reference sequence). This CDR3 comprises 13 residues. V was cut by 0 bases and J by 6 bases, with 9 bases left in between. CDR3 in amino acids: CASSLVSRDGYTF. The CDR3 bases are TGTGCCAGCAGCTTGGTCAGTAGGGATGGCTACACCTTC.

CDR3 in amino acids: CASSLAGGAPIGYTF. The CDR3 DNA follows: TGTGCCAGCAGCTTGGCCGGAGGGGCGCCGATCGGCTACACCTTC. The genes are TRBV5-8 and TRBJ1-2, with D maybe TRBD1 (5 bases). The CDR3 runs to 15 residues. Germline V gives CDR1 SGHTS, CDR2 YDEGEE. Trimming stripped 0 bases from V and 8 bases from J, with 17 bases between.